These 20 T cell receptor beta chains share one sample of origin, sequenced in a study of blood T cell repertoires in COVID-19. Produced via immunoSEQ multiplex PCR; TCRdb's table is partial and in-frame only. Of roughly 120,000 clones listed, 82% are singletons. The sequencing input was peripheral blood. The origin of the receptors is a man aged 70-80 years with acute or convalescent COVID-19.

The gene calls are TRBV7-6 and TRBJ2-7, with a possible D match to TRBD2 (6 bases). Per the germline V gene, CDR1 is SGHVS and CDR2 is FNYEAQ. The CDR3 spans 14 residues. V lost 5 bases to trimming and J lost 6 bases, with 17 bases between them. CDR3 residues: CASSRGGGLGEQYF. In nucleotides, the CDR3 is TGTGCCAGCAGCCGCGGAGGAGGGCTGGGCGAGCAGTACTTC.

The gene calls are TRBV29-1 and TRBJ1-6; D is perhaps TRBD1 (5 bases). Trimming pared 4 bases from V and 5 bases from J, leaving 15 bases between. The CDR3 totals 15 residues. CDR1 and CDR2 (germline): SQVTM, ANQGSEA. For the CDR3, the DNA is TGCAGCGTTGCAGTAGCAGGGCAGAATAATTCACCCCTCCACTTT. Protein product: CSVAVAGQNNSPLHF. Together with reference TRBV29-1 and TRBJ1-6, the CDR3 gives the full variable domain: SAVISQKPSRDICQRGTSLTIQCQVDSQVTMMFWYRQQPGQSLTLIATANQGSEATYESGFVIDKFPISRPNLTFSTLTVSNMSPEDSSIYLCSVAVAGQNNSPLHFGNGTRLTVT.

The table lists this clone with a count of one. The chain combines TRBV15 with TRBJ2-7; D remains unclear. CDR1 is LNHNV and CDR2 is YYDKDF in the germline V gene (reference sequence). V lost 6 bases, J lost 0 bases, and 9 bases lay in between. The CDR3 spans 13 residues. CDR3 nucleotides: TGTGCCACCAGGGTTGGCAACTCCTACGAGCAGTACTTC. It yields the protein CATRVGNSYEQYF.

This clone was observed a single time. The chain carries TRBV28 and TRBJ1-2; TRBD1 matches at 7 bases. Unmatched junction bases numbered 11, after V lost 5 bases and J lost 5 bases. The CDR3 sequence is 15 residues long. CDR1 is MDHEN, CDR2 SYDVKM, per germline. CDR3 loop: CASSPTGAAWYGYTF. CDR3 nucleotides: TGTGCCAGCAGTCCAACAGGGGCGGCTTGGTATGGCTACACCTTC.

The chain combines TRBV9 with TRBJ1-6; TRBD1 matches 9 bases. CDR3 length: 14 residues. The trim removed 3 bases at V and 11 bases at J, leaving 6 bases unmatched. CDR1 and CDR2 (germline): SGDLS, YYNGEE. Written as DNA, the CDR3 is TGTGCCAGCAGCGAGGGGACAGGGCCGACACCCCTCCACTTT. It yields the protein CASSEGTGPTPLHF.

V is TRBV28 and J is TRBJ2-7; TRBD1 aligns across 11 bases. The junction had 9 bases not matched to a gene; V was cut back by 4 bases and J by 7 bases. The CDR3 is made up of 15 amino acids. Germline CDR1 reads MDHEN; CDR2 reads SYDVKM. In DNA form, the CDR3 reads TGTGCCAGCAGTTCTCCCGGGACAGGGGGTTGGGAGCAGTACTTC. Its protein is CASSSPGTGGWEQYF.

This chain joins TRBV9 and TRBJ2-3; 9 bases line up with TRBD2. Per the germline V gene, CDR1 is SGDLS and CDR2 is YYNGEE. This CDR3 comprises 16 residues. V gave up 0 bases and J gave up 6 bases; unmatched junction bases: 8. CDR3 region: CASSVAAGGSGDTQYF. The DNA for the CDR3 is TGTGCCAGCAGCGTAGCAGCGGGGGGATCGGGGGATACGCAGTATTTT. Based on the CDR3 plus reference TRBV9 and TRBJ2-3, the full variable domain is DSGVTQTPKHLITATGQRVTLRCSPRSGDLSVYWYQQSLDQGLQFLIQYYNGEERAKGNILERFSAQQFPDLHSELNLSSLELGDSALYFCASSVAAGGSGDTQYFGPGTRLTVL.

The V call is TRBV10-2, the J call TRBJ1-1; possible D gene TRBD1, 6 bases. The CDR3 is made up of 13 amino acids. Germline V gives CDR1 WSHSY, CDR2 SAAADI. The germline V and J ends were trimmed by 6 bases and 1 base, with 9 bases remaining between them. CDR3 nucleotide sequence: TGCGCCAGCAGAGGGGGGGGGAACACTGAAGCTTTCTTT. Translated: CASRGGGNTEAFF.

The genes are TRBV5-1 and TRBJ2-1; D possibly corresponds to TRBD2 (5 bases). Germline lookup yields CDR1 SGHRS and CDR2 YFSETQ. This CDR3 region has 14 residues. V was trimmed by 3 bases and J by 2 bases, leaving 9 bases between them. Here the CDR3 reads CASSSGSAYNEQFF. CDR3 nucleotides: TGCGCCAGCAGCTCTGGGAGTGCCTACAATGAGCAGTTCTTC.

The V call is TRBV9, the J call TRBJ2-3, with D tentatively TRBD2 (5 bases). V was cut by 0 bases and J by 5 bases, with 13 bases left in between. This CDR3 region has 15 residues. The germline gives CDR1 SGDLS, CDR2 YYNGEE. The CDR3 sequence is CASSVGGNAQDTQYF. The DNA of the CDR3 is TGTGCCAGCAGCGTAGGAGGGAATGCGCAAGATACGCAGTATTTT.

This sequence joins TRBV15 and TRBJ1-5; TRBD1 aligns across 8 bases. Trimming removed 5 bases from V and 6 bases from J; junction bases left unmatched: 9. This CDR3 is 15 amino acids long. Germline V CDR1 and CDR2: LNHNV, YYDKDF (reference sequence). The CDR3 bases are TGTGCCACCAGCGGGCTGGACAGGGAGGCTCAGCCCCAGCATTTT. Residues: CATSGLDREAQPQHF.

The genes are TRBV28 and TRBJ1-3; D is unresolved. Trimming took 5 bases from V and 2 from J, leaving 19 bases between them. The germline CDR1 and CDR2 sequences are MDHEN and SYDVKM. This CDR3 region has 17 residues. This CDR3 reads CASSGNLGPRAGNTIYF. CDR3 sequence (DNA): TGTGCCAGCAGTGGCAATCTGGGCCCGAGGGCTGGAAACACCATATATTTT.

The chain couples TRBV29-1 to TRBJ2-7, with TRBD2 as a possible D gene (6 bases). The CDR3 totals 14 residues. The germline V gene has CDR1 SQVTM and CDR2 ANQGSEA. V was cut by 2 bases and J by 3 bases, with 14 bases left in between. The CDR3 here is CSVEWDSGGYEQYF. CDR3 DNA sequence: TGCAGCGTTGAATGGGATAGCGGCGGCTACGAGCAGTACTTC.

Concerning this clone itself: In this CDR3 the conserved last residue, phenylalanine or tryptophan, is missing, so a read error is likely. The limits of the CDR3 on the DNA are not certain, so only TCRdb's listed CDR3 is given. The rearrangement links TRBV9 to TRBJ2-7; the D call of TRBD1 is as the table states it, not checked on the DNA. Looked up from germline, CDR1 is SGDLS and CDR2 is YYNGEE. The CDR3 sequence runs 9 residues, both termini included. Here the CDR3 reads CASSVIPTG.

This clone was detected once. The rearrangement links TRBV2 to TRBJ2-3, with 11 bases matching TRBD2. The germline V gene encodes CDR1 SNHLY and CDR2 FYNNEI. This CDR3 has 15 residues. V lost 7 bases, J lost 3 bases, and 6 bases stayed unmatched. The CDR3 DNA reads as TGTGCCAGCAACCTCCTAGCGGGGGGTACAGATACGCAGTATTTT. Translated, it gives CASNLLAGGTDTQYF.

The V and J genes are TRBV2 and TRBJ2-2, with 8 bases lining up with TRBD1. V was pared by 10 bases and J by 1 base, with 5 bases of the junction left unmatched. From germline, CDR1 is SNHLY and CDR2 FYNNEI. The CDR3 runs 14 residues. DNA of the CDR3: TGTGCCACCTACAGGGGGGAGAACACCGGGGAGCTGTTTTTT. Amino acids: CATYRGENTGELFF.

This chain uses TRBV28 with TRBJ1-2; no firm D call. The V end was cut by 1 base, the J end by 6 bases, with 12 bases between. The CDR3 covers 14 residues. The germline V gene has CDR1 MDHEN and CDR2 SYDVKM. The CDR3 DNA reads TGTGCCAGCAGTTTATCCGTTGACTCAGATGGCTACACCTTC. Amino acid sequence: CASSLSVDSDGYTF.

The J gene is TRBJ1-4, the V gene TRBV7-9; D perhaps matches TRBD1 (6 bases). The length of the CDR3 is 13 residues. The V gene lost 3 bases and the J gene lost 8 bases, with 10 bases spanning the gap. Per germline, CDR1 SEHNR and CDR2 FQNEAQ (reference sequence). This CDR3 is CASSLVRGEKLFF. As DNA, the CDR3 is TGTGCCAGCAGCTTGGTCAGGGGAGAAAAACTGTTTTTT. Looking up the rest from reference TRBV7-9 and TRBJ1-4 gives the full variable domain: DTGVSQNPRHKITKRGQNVTFRCDPISEHNRLYWYRQTLGQGPEFLTYFQNEAQLEKSRLLSDRFSAERPKGSFSTLEIQRTEQGDSAMYLCASSLVRGEKLFFGSGTQLSVL.

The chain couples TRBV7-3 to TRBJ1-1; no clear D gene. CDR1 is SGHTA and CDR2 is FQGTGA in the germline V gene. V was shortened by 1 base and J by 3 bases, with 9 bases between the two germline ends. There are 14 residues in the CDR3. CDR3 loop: CASSLNAMDTEAFF. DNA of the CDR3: TGTGCCAGCAGCTTAAACGCTATGGACACTGAAGCTTTCTTT.

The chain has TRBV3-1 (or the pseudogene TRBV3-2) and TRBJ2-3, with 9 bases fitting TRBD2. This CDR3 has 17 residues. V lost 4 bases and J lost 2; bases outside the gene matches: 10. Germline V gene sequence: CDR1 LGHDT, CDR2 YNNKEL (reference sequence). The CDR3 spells CASSPRPLAGFTDTQYF. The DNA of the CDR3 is TGTGCCAGCAGCCCCAGGCCCCTAGCGGGATTCACAGATACGCAGTATTTT.